The 4 T cell receptor beta chains below come from one sample, sequenced in a study of cytomegalovirus exposure and HLA in healthy donors. The PCR used 60 Vbeta and 13 Jbeta primers. Repertoires were generated with immunoSEQ multiplex PCR, while TCRdb's copy carries only in-frame clones and drops some. This table has approximately 130,000 clones, about two thirds appearing once. Sequenced input: PBMCs. Receptors were obtained from a man in his forties or fifties in good health and CMV-seropositive.

The V and J genes are TRBV10-3 and TRBJ1-2, with 7 bases fitting TRBD1. V lost 9 bases and J lost 6; bases outside the gene matches: 10. Germline CDR1 ENHRY, CDR2 SYGVKD. The CDR3 loop spans 13 amino acids. The CDR3 bases are TGTGCCATGACACAGGGGACAAACAATGGCTACACCTTC. Protein: CAMTQGTNNGYTF.

The V call is TRBV20-1, the J call TRBJ2-4; D remains ambiguous. The CDR3 spans 11 residues. Germline V gene lookup returns CDR1 DFQATT and CDR2 SNEGSKA (reference sequence). The germline V and J ends were trimmed by 6 bases and 9 bases, with 12 bases remaining between them. CDR3 sequence reads: CSASVWPIQYF. The CDR3 nucleotides read TGCAGTGCGTCCGTTTGGCCCATTCAGTACTTC.

This clone was observed a few times. The chain couples TRBV4-1 to TRBJ1-1; 7 positions agree with TRBD1. The CDR3 has 19 amino acids. Germline CDR1 and CDR2: MGHRA and YSYEKL. Germline trimming cut 3 bases from V and 2 bases from J; bases unmatched to any gene: 18. In nucleotides, the CDR3 is TGCGCCAGCAGCCAGCTCTCATACAGGGGCCTTGTCCCAAACACTGAAGCTTTCTTT. It specifies CASSQLSYRGLVPNTEAFF.

This sequence joins TRBV7-2 and TRBJ1-1; D gene ambiguous. The CDR3 runs 13 residues. Germline V gives CDR1 SGHTA, CDR2 FQGNSA. Trimming took 7 bases from V and 3 from J, leaving 12 bases between them. CDR3 nucleotide sequence: TGTGCCAGCACGAGGTACTTGGACACTGAAGCTTTCTTT. Translating gives CASTRYLDTEAFF.